The next 27 T cell receptor beta chains were all read from a single sample in a study of pediatric ulcerative colitis. Generated by immunoSEQ multiplex PCR, the TCRdb table keeps only in-frame clones and is missing some. The sample carries tens of thousands of clones, approximately 87% recorded once. Material for sequencing was blood. The receptors come from a boy younger than 18 who was a control in a study of pediatric ulcerative colitis.

The gene calls are TRBV28 and TRBJ2-7; a weak D match, TRBD2 (5 bases). The CDR3 consists of 14 residues. Trimming shortened V by 2 bases and J by 5 bases, and 13 bases separated the two germline ends. Germline CDR1 and CDR2: MDHEN and SYDVKM. The CDR3 region has the DNA TGTGCCAGCAGTTTACCGGGATTATTCCACGAGCAGTACTTC. The encoded protein is CASSLPGLFHEQYF.

The chain uses TRBV5-1 and TRBJ1-1; 7 bases are a match to TRBD1. V shed 3 bases, J shed 2 bases, and the junction held 4 bases outside the gene matches. The germline V gene has CDR1 SGHRS and CDR2 YFSETQ. The CDR3 length is 14 residues. The CDR3 here is CASSWGTDNTEAFF. CDR3 coding DNA: TGCGCCAGCAGCTGGGGGACAGACAACACTGAAGCTTTCTTT.

The chain employs TRBV7-2 and TRBJ1-2, with 7 bases aligning to TRBD1. The V and J ends lost 6 bases and 6 bases, in that order; junction bases with no gene match: 7. Germline values: CDR1 SGHTA, CDR2 FQGNSA. The CDR3 has 13 residues. The CDR3 DNA sequence: TGTGCCAGCAGTACGAACAGGGGTGATGGCTACACCTTC. It yields the protein CASSTNRGDGYTF.

The chain uses TRBV28 and TRBJ2-1, with 10 bases lining up with TRBD2. V lost 5 bases to trimming and J lost 4 bases; unmatched junction nucleotides: 8. Germline V gene sequence: CDR1 MDHEN, CDR2 SYDVKM. This CDR3 region has 16 residues. CDR3 protein: CASSTRLAGKYNEQFF. CDR3 DNA sequence: TGTGCCAGCAGTACCAGACTAGCGGGTAAATACAATGAGCAGTTCTTC.

V usage is TRBV5-4 and J usage is TRBJ2-1; TRBD2 aligns across 12 bases. The CDR3 covers 16 residues. The germline gives CDR1 SGHNT, CDR2 YYREEE (reference sequence). V lost 5 bases, J lost 4 bases, and 7 bases stayed unmatched. CDR3 in amino acids: CASRIYGTSGYNEQFF. The CDR3 DNA reads as TGTGCCAGCAGAATCTACGGGACTAGCGGGTACAATGAGCAGTTCTTC.

This chain links TRBV7-2 with TRBJ2-7; 9 bases are shared with TRBD2. V gave up 5 bases and J gave up 2 bases; unmatched junction bases: 7. Germline V CDR1 and CDR2: SGHTA, FQGNSA. The CDR3 contains 15 residues. This chain's CDR3 is CASSQALAGAYEQYF. The CDR3 DNA reads as TGTGCCAGCAGCCAAGCACTAGCGGGTGCCTACGAGCAGTACTTC. Full variable domain (missing parts from reference TRBV7-2 and TRBJ2-7): GAGVSQSPSNKVTEKGKDVELRCDPISGHTALYWYRQSLGQGLEFLIYFQGNSAPDKSGLPSDRFSAERTGGSVSTLTIQRTQQEDSAVYLCASSQALAGAYEQYFGPGTRLTVT.

The V and J genes are TRBV5-6 and TRBJ2-1; D gene ambiguous. This CDR3 is built from 13 residues. Germline CDR1 and CDR2: SGHDT and YYEEEE. Deletions cut 1 base from V and 8 bases from J, with 10 bases between. The CDR3 is CASSLLGWDEQFF. The CDR3 DNA reads as TGTGCCAGCAGCTTGTTGGGGTGGGATGAGCAGTTCTTC.

The rearrangement joins TRBV19 to TRBJ1-1; no clear D. V dropped 7 bases and J dropped 1 base, with 19 bases sitting between them. The V gene's germline CDR1 is LNHDA and CDR2 SQIVND (reference sequence). The CDR3 is made up of 16 amino acids. The CDR3 spells CASKPSTSHSNTEAFF. CDR3 sequence (DNA): TGTGCCAGTAAGCCTTCGACTTCCCACTCGAACACTGAAGCTTTCTTT. Complete variable domain (other parts from reference TRBV19 and TRBJ1-1): DGGITQSPKYLFRKEGQNVTLSCEQNLNHDAMYWYRQDPGQGLRLIYYSQIVNDFQKGDIAEGYSVSREKKESFPLTVTSAQKNPTAFYLCASKPSTSHSNTEAFFGQGTRLTVV.

The chain is built from TRBV5-1 and TRBJ1-4, with TRBD1 matching 9 bases. CDR3 length: 15 residues. The V and J ends lost 4 bases and 8 bases, in that order; junction bases with no gene match: 9. CDR1 and CDR2 from the germline V gene are SGHRS and YFSETQ. The CDR3 DNA sequence: TGCGCCAGCAGCCCCGGGACAGGGAGGACCGAAAAACTGTTTTTT. This gives the protein CASSPGTGRTEKLFF.

In nucleotides, the CDR3 is TGTGCCAGCAGTAGGAATGAGCAGTTCTTC. Translation gives CASSRNEQFF. This sequence joins TRBV2 and TRBJ2-1; D gene unclear. Trimming took off 5 bases at V and 7 bases at J, with 3 bases between the two ends. Germline V gene sequence: CDR1 SNHLY, CDR2 FYNNEI. This CDR3 has 10 amino acids. Together with reference TRBV2 and TRBJ2-1, the CDR3 gives the full variable domain: EPEVTQTPSHQVTQMGQEVILRCVPISNHLYFYWYRQILGQKVEFLVSFYNNEISEKSEIFDDQFSVERPDGSNFTLKIRSTKLEDSAMYFCASSRNEQFFGPGTRLTVL.

Only one count was recorded for this clone. This chain uses TRBV19 with TRBJ2-7; 11 bases are shared with TRBD2. This CDR3 spans 14 amino acids. CDR1 LNHDA and CDR2 SQIVND come from the germline V gene (reference sequence). Trimming removed 8 bases from V and 5 bases from J; junction bases left unmatched: 8. The CDR3 bases are TGTGCCAGTTCTAGCGGGAGGAGGCTTCACGAGCAGTACTTC. It codes for CASSSGRRLHEQYF.

The V and J genes are TRBV7-8 and TRBJ1-2; D not certain. Trimming removed 2 bases at V and 13 bases at J, with 11 bases between. The CDR3 runs to 11 residues. Germline V gene lookup returns CDR1 SGHVS and CDR2 FQNEAQ. The CDR3 sequence: CASSLMQNGTF. CDR3 sequence (DNA): TGTGCCAGCAGCTTAATGCAGAACGGCACCTTC.

This clone has a handful of counts. The chain has TRBV7-3 and TRBJ1-2, with no clear D. The V and J ends lost 2 bases and 6 bases respectively, with 10 bases between them. The CDR3 contains 13 residues. Germline V gene data show CDR1 as SGHTA and CDR2 as FQGTGA. The CDR3 nucleotides read TGTGCCAGCAGCTTATCGTTAGGGAATGGCTACACCTTC. This encodes CASSLSLGNGYTF.

This clone has just one count. The V and J genes are TRBV27 and TRBJ1-6, with 7 positions matching TRBD1. With V trimmed by 5 bases and J by 0 bases, 4 bases remained unmatched. The CDR3 runs to 16 residues. Germline V gene data show CDR1 as MNHEY and CDR2 as SMNVEV (reference sequence). The CDR3 DNA is TGTGCCAGCAGTAAGGGGGACAGCTCCTATAATTCACCCCTCCACTTT. This codes for CASSKGDSSYNSPLHF.

The rearrangement joins TRBV4-1 to TRBJ2-1, with D unclear. Germline V gene lookup returns CDR1 MGHRA and CDR2 YSYEKL. The V gene lost 1 base and the J gene lost 6 bases, with 13 bases spanning the gap. The CDR3 is 15 amino acids. The CDR3: CASSQVLAGFNEQFF. In nucleotides, the CDR3 is TGCGCCAGCAGCCAAGTTCTTGCAGGCTTCAATGAGCAGTTCTTC.

This rearrangement joins TRBV19 to TRBJ2-5; D is possibly TRBD1 or TRBD2 (5 bases each). The V end was cut by 3 bases, the J end by 4 bases, with 12 bases between. Per the germline V gene, CDR1 is LNHDA and CDR2 is SQIVND (reference sequence). This CDR3 is built from 14 residues. The DNA for the CDR3 is TGTGCCAGTAGTATGGGGACGATGGGAGAGACCCAGTACTTC. Translated, it gives CASSMGTMGETQYF.

This clone was seen a handful of times. The chain employs TRBV19 and TRBJ2-1; 8 nucleotides agree with TRBD2. Germline values: CDR1 LNHDA, CDR2 SQIVND (reference sequence). The CDR3 contains 15 residues. V shed 0 bases and J 9 bases; nucleotides not matched to a gene: 7. The CDR3 DNA reads as TGTGCCAGTAGTATAGATCGAGGACTAGCCATTGAGCAGTTCTTC. It specifies CASSIDRGLAIEQFF.

The chain joins TRBV11-3 to TRBJ2-1, with no clear D. Trimming left V 4 bases short and J 9 bases short, with 10 bases between. The CDR3 runs 12 residues. CDR1 SGHNT and CDR2 YENEEA come from the germline V gene. For the CDR3, the DNA is TGTGCCAGCAGCTCCTCGACGGTTGAGCAGTTCTTC. Its protein product is CASSSSTVEQFF.

The chain links TRBV19 to TRBJ2-3; either TRBD1 or TRBD2 may supply D (6 bases each). Germline V gene data show CDR1 as LNHDA and CDR2 as SQIVND (reference sequence). V was pared by 5 bases and J by 2 bases, with 23 bases between. The CDR3 loop spans 18 amino acids. Written as DNA, the CDR3 is TGTGCCAGTAGTCCTCTGGGGGGAAACAGGGCCGCCACAGATACGCAGTATTTT. Translation: CASSPLGGNRAATDTQYF.

The chain is built from TRBV7-3 and TRBJ1-5; weak D call: TRBD1 (5 bases). This CDR3 has 13 residues. Germline V gene lookup returns CDR1 SGHTA and CDR2 FQGTGA. The V end lost 1 base, the J end lost 5 bases, and 6 bases lay between the germline ends. The CDR3 loop is CASSLMGDQPQHF. The DNA of the CDR3 is TGTGCCAGCAGCTTAATGGGGGATCAGCCCCAGCATTTT.

The J gene is TRBJ1-1, the V gene TRBV4-1; 7 bases agree with TRBD1. This CDR3 has 17 residues. Losses at the gene ends were 4 bases for V and 0 bases for J; bases not matched to a gene: 11. CDR1 is MGHRA, CDR2 YSYEKL, per germline. CDR3 residues: CASSPIPGQYMNTEAFF. The CDR3 region has the DNA TGCGCCAGCAGCCCTATTCCGGGACAGTACATGAACACTGAAGCTTTCTTT.

The rearrangement links TRBV1 to TRBJ2-5; TRBD1, the table's D call, lacks a check against the DNA. The J call may be incorrect, as the DNA end agrees better with TRBJ2-7. TRBV1 is described as a pseudogene. This CDR3 is 13 amino acids long. The DNA of the CDR3 is TGCACCAGCAGCGGACAGGACCTCTACGAGCAGTACTTC. It encodes CTSSGQDLYEQYF.

The rearrangement joins TRBV10-1 to TRBJ2-2, with D perhaps matching TRBD1 (5 bases). Per germline, CDR1 WNHNN and CDR2 SYGVQD (reference sequence). With 6 bases removed from V and 3 bases from J, the gap between germline ends came to 11 bases. There are 14 residues in the CDR3. Here the CDR3 DNA reads TGCGCCAGCAGCAGTGGCAGGGACACCGGGGAGCTGTTTTTT. It specifies CASSSGRDTGELFF.

The chain recombines TRBV11-2 with TRBJ1-2; 7 nucleotides agree with TRBD1. The CDR3 length is 15 residues. Germline CDR1 is SGHAT and CDR2 is FQNNGV. The J segment lost 10 bases and the V segment lost 0 bases, leaving 11 bases of the junction unmatched. CDR3 loop: CASSLDWMAGGDYTF. The CDR3 coding sequence is TGTGCCAGCAGCTTAGATTGGATGGCAGGGGGGGACTACACCTTC.

This sequence joins TRBV9 and TRBJ1-2; D remains unclear. The germline V gene has CDR1 SGDLS and CDR2 YYNGEE. V lost 3 bases and J 0 bases, leaving 12 bases between the germline ends. This CDR3 spans 15 amino acids. The DNA of the CDR3 is TGTGCCAGCAGCGCCACGGTCGCAGCTAACTATGGCTACACCTTC. It translates to CASSATVAANYGYTF.

The gene calls are TRBV15 and TRBJ2-1; the match to TRBD2 covers 11 bases. The CDR3 loop spans 17 amino acids. The trim removed 2 bases at V and 8 bases at J, leaving 11 bases unmatched. Germline CDR1 and CDR2: LNHNV and YYDKDF (reference sequence). As DNA, the CDR3 is TGTGCCACCAGCAGACCAGAACTAGCGGGAGAGGGTGATGAGCAGTTCTTC. Residues: CATSRPELAGEGDEQFF.

The chain employs TRBV21-1 and TRBJ2-3; the table's D call TRBD1 went unverified against the DNA. TRBV21-1 is reported as a pseudogene. The length of the CDR3 is 12 residues. Here the CDR3 reads CASSTSTDTQYF. CDR3 bases: TGTGCCAGCAGCACAAGCACAGATACGCAGTATTTT.